This record concerns one T cell receptor (beta chain) sequence. The clone's antigen remains unknown. The record has no base qualities; no much larger clone is one base away. The cohort comprised 670 or so healthy bone marrow donors. At the time of sampling, every cohort member was nominally healthy, though immune exposures that went unrecorded were likely present. The donor tested CMV seropositive and was one of the 289 seropositive cohort members. Each donor provided a peripheral blood sample, and peripheral blood mononuclear cells were used for TCR beta sequencing. Genomic DNA was extracted from the blood cell samples with the Qiagen DNeasy Blood Extraction Kit. Library construction relied on the immunoSEQ multiplex PCR assay. The multiplex PCR relied on a mix of 60 forward primers for TCR Vbeta segments and 13 reverse primers for TCR Jbeta segments. The CDR3 region of rearranged TCR beta genes was amplified from genomic DNA with a multiplex PCR assay. On the Illumina HiSeq System, the amplified TCR beta libraries were sequenced as 87-base-pair reads. Regarding the original processing steps: A later analysis counted about 80 million unique TCR beta chains across the 600 to 850 repertoires, and around 9.9 million of these chains were shared by at least two donors. A nearest-neighbor algorithm error-corrected the raw reads and collapsed the reads into unique sequences, merging closely related sequences to remove PCR and sequencing errors. To assign V, D and J gene segments, CDR3 sequences were aligned to IMGT reference sequences. For a sequence to be retained, at least a six-nucleotide match to both a V gene segment and a J gene segment was required. Rearrangements were called productive when the CDR3 lacked stop codons and stayed in frame with V and J; all others were non-productive. CDR3 was defined according to IMGT convention as the region running from the second conserved V-encoded cysteine to the conserved J-encoded phenylalanine. The earlier analysis of fewer than 750 of the donors excluded sequences that lacked an unambiguous match to a single V gene segment. In an earlier analysis of a few hundred of the donors, a V segment was called functional when productive rearrangements were above 56.7%, and segregating when the standard deviation between donors exceeded 5%. A statistical classification framework was built for diagnosing cytomegalovirus status from the catalog of TCR beta chain sequences. In a later analysis, TCR nucleotide sequences were compared against IMGT/GENE-DB human TR gene sequences so that V and J genes could be assigned. In a later analysis, CDR3 sequences and most-parsimonious VDJ recombination scenarios were assigned using the TCRdist pipeline. In a later analysis, each TCR beta chain was defined by its CDR3 amino acid sequence together with its V-gene family, and reads lacking a unique V-gene family were excluded. To address suspected cross-contamination and a sequencing artifact, a later analysis removed approximately 590 highly shared, low-generation-probability nucleotide sequences. In a later analysis, a clonal expansion index for each public chain was calculated from normalized within-repertoire ranks of inferred template counts. A later analysis computed generation probabilities with a VDJ recombination model fitted to out-of-frame rearrangements, and checked the results against IGoR. In a later analysis, hypergeometric tests were used to score TCR-TCR, TCR-HLA and TCR-CMV co-occurrence, with a repertoire-size bias correction applied to TCR pairs. In a later analysis, false discovery rates were estimated by permuting HLA or CMV assignments 20 times. In a later analysis, co-occurring TCRs were grouped with DBSCAN, and TCRdist sequence similarity was added when clustering was performed within HLA-allele-positive subsets. For co-occurrence clustering, repertoires with fewer than 30,000 or more than 120,000 public chains were excluded, along with five or six repertoires with anomalous nucleotide sharing. As stored in TCRdb, this immuneACCESS dataset retains in-frame rearrangements with V and J assigned. A fraction of the clones does not appear; measured against another copy, unresolved V genes explain less than half of the discrepancy, and the remainder lacks a known reason. Clonal size and the V and J genes are those of that table, whereas D and trimming came from the DNA. For this sample there are roughly 100,000 clones; less than 85% appear just once. The ten largest account for around 8.2% of the sample.

The data were taken from a study of cytomegalovirus exposure and HLA in healthy donors (dated by TCRdb to about 2017). For the study in its entirety: An earlier analysis of roughly 570 of the donors reported 276 Gb of sequence data and 117 million unique TCR beta sequences obtained from approximately 180 million T cells. A later analysis re-analyzed previously published TCR beta repertoires from 660 or so donors and added high-resolution HLA genotyping to study TCR occurrence patterns. Approximately 310 gigabases of sequencing data and around 85 million unique TCR sequences made up an early release that covered several hundred HLA-typed donors. Among the roughly 390 genotyped donors, approximately 82% belonged to the genetic ancestry cluster associated with self-reported Caucasian donors. The T cell repertoires of under 750 subjects were profiled by immunosequencing and related to cytomegalovirus serostatus. The study aimed to test whether cataloging public T cell receptors could reveal signatures of past pathogen exposure. To predict cytomegalovirus infection status, the study brought together high-throughput TCR immunosequencing, statistical association of individual TCRs with disease status, and machine learning. Both class I and class II loci were covered by HLA typing, at four-digit resolution. Across about 380 genotyped donors of the cohort, an average of about 240,000 unique TCR beta nucleotide sequences per donor were sequenced, and 15% to 20% of those sequences were non-productive. A separate validation cohort of over a hundred different subjects was used in addition to the roughly 700-subject first cohort. A handful of DR-DQ haplotypes were handled as single units for association and clustering because linkage in the cohort was strong. Rather than drawing on any new phenotypic data, the later analysis identified candidate immune exposures from TCR beta sequences and the way those sequences occurred across donors. Every repertoire in the discovery cohort had been generated on one and the same sequencing platform. The number of donors typed differed by locus, with roughly 620-630 for A, B, C, DRB1 and DQB1, roughly 520 for DQA1, some 570 for DPA1, and approximately 470 for DPB1. An earlier analysis of nearly 600 of the donors applied high-throughput TCR beta sequencing to assess whether each TCR beta V gene segment acted as functional or pseudogenic. A later genetic analysis took genome-wide SNP genotypes for about 65% of the 666 donors and used that subset as a discovery cohort. Donor age, sex, ethnicity and CMV serostatus were compiled together with the repertoire data. Study-wide conclusions, independent of this receptor: Immune exposure information for the cohort was limited to CMV serostatus. Because HLA typing was missing for some donors at each locus, association tests included only the typed subset. According to the authors, the approach could potentially be generalized to other disease states and immunological phenotypes. When HLA alleles, especially DR and DQ, strongly co-occurred, TCR associations were difficult to assign to individual alleles. In an earlier analysis of around 600 of the donors, most TCR beta V segments appeared in productive rearrangements about 87% or about 30% of the time, broadly matching IMGT annotations. Compared with equally common non-associated chains, HLA-associated TCR beta chains in a later analysis were more clonally expanded and had lower generation probabilities. Three of the identified cytomegalovirus-associated TCR beta chains were confirmed in vitro to be specific for cytomegalovirus antigens. A later analysis reported that several top co-occurrence clusters appeared linked to parvovirus B19, influenza, CMV and Epstein-Barr virus. While some public TCRs were present in many individuals, most TCR sequences turned up only very rarely across donors. Compared with the roughly 700-donor mean, donors in an Asian-associated ancestry cluster had fewer N-insertions in productive TCRs, according to a later genetic analysis. The presence/absence analyses assumed that sequencing depth was roughly uniform across donors, and that assumption may not be true. Because the 87-base-pair reads could not distinguish some IMGT-functional V segments, including TRBV6-2 and TRBV6-3, those segments were excluded. In a later analysis, most CMV-associated TCR beta chains were found to appear HLA-restricted, with HLA associations seemingly driven largely by CMV exposure. A further reported finding was that TCR beta sequences accurately predicted the HLA-A and HLA-B alleles for most subjects in the first cohort. A group of highly shared sequence variants was considered likely to be a technical artifact of the sequencing pipeline. In a later genetic analysis, a missense DCLRE1C variant was associated with V-gene and J-gene trimming of TCR beta chains, and the association was replicated in an independent cohort. The study gave a list of more than 150 TCR beta chains associated with cytomegalovirus. According to a later analysis, TCR association rates differed among HLA loci, with DRB1 alleles showing the most associated TCRs and HLA-C alleles showing the fewest. The classifier was reported to diagnose cytomegalovirus status with high specificity and sensitivity in both the original and validation cohorts. In this cohort, only TCR beta chains were sequenced, and detectable features were limited by the absence of alpha or paired-chain data. A later analysis associated 17,000 or so TCR beta sequences with specific HLA alleles at a false discovery rate of 0.05. Linkage disequilibrium might explain the correlated functional status among segregating V segments, but an unknown experimental factor could not be excluded. Because counts were too low, roughly 16 rarely observed V segments, including chromosome 9 orphons, were excluded from the earlier analysis of about 500 of the donors.

From a lookup of the germline V gene, CDR1 and CDR2 are SGHVS and FNYEAQ. V is pared back by 0 bases and J by 8 bases, with 13 bases lying between the germline termini. From its cysteine to its phenylalanine, the CDR3 spans 15 amino acids. The DNA shown is the 45-base CDR3, in frame from base 1. The chain is made from TRBV7-6 and TRBJ2-2; the D gene is perhaps TRBD2, from 5 matching bases. This TCR was sampled from a man in his forties in good health and CMV-seropositive. The sequenced sample was PBMCs. DNA sequence: TGTGCCAGCAGCTTAGCGCGATCGGGGATGGGGGAGCTGTTTTTT. Its product reads: CASSLARSGMGELFF. The full variable domain, completed from the reference TRBV7-6 and TRBJ2-2 proteins outside the CDR3, reads GAGVSQSPRYKVTKRGQDVALRCDPISGHVSLYWYRQALGQGPEFLTYFNYEAQQDKSGLPNDRFSAERPEGSISTLTIQRTEQRDSAMYRCASSLARSGMGELFFGEGSRLTVL.